Many counts were recorded for the clone carrying this T cell receptor (beta chain). These data come from a study of regulatory T cells in long-lasting Graves disease. Time point described: persistent/refractory GD, antithyroid drugs over 5 years with positive TRAb. The authors made the TCR library using RNA they extracted from PBMCs. CDR3-region Arm-PCR and iRepertoire HTBI primers produced the TCR beta libraries. TCRdb re-derived calls from the multiplex PCR reads in MiXCR, one entry per CDR3 protein. The sample has under 500,000 distinct CDR3 sequences; about 20% are singletons. This TCR was recovered from a female donor with Graves disease. This specimen consisted of peripheral blood mononuclear cells (PBMCs), obtained when the disease was refractory, from a patient treated with antithyroid drugs.

The CDR3, as DNA: TGTGCCAGCAGTTACCCCGACAGGGGGAAGACCCAGTACTTC. Translating gives CASSYPDRGKTQYF. V and J are TRBV6-2 or TRBV6-3 and TRBJ2-5; 9 bases agree with TRBD1. The CDR3 contains 14 residues. The germline V gene encodes CDR1 MNHEY and CDR2 SVGEGT. V shed 2 bases, J shed 6 bases, and the junction held 4 bases outside the gene matches.